Presented here are 26 T cell receptor beta chains from one specimen sequenced in a study of cytomegalovirus exposure and HLA in healthy donors. The PCR contained 60 Vbeta and 13 Jbeta primers. Assay used: immunoSEQ multiplex PCR; TCRdb lists only in-frame clones, some missing. The sample features under 200,000 clones, with 6.5% in its top ten. What was sequenced was PBMCs. Receptor source: a man between 25 and 39 years old in good health and CMV-seronegative.

Here the CDR3 DNA reads TGTGCCAGCACCCCTTCACGTGGGGGGGTGGATACGCAGTATTTT. Translating gives CASTPSRGGVDTQYF. V gene TRBV4-2 combines with J gene TRBJ2-3, with 7 bases that match TRBD2. This CDR3 has 15 amino acids. Germline trimming cut 7 bases from V and 6 bases from J; bases unmatched to any gene: 13. Per the germline V gene, CDR1 is LGHNA and CDR2 is YNFKEQ.

V and J are TRBV15 and TRBJ1-5, with D maybe TRBD1 (5 bases). Trimming pared 0 bases from V and 6 bases from J, leaving 12 bases between. The CDR3 covers 15 residues. Germline CDR1 is LNHNV and CDR2 is YYDKDF (reference sequence). This CDR3 is CATSRDSAGSQPQHF. CDR3 bases: TGTGCCACCAGCAGAGATTCGGCAGGGTCTCAGCCCCAGCATTTT.

V gene TRBV6-5 combines with J gene TRBJ1-5; D remains ambiguous. Trimming took off 2 bases at V and 1 base at J, with 9 bases between the two ends. The CDR3 has 15 residues. Germline lookup yields CDR1 MNHEY and CDR2 SVGAGI. The CDR3 sequence is CASSYTGSSNQPQHF. CDR3 nucleotide sequence: TGTGCCAGCAGTTACACCGGTTCGAGCAATCAGCCCCAGCATTTT.

The gene calls are TRBV13 and TRBJ2-5, with D perhaps TRBD2 (6 bases). The germline CDR1 and CDR2 sequences are PRHDT and FYEKMQ (reference sequence). The CDR3 loop spans 13 amino acids. The ends were cut back, 4 bases at V and 5 bases at J, with 11 bases in the middle. CDR3: CASSSGTWETQYF. The CDR3 DNA sequence: TGTGCCAGCAGCTCCGGGACTTGGGAGACCCAGTACTTC.

The V gene is TRBV7-2, the J gene TRBJ2-5, with TRBD1 matching 8 bases. The V gene end was trimmed by 4 bases and the J gene end by 2 bases; junction bases not matched to a gene: 6. CDR3 length: 15 amino acids. Germline CDR1 and CDR2: SGHTA and FQGNSA. CDR3 region: CASSSLYRGQETQYF. CDR3 nucleotides: TGTGCCAGCAGCTCATTATACAGGGGGCAAGAGACCCAGTACTTC.

This chain uses TRBV29-1 with TRBJ2-3; 7 bases line up with TRBD1. V lost 7 bases and J lost 4; bases outside the gene matches: 8. The CDR3 extends over 13 amino acids. Per germline, CDR1 SQVTM and CDR2 ANQGSEA. The CDR3 loop reads CSAPGGRADTQYF. The CDR3 DNA reads TGCAGCGCCCCAGGGGGTCGGGCAGATACGCAGTATTTT.

The chain is built from TRBV7-9 and TRBJ1-1; D possibly corresponds to TRBD1 (6 bases). The V and J ends lost 3 bases and 5 bases respectively, with 13 bases between them. This CDR3 contains 14 residues. Germline assignment: CDR1 SEHNR and CDR2 FQNEAQ (reference sequence). CDR3 loop: CASSLARGETEAFF. Here the CDR3 DNA reads TGTGCCAGCAGCTTGGCCAGGGGAGAAACTGAAGCTTTCTTT.

The rearrangement joins TRBV2 to TRBJ2-7; D ambiguous. The germline V gene has CDR1 SNHLY and CDR2 FYNNEI. The V end was cut by 3 bases, the J end by 3 bases, with 3 bases between. This CDR3 has 11 residues. In DNA form, the CDR3 reads TGTGCCAGCAGTGACAGCTACGAGCAGTACTTC. Its translation: CASSDSYEQYF.

CDR3: CASSLWGAEEQYF. DNA for the CDR3: TGTGCCAGCAGTTTATGGGGGGCTGAAGAGCAGTACTTC. This chain joins TRBV28 and TRBJ2-7; D possibly corresponds to TRBD1 (6 bases). V lost 0 bases, J lost 7 bases, and 10 bases lay in between. In germline, CDR1 is MDHEN, CDR2 SYDVKM. The CDR3 covers 13 residues.

This chain links TRBV2 with TRBJ2-2; 9 bases agree with TRBD2. The CDR3 totals 14 residues. Germline CDR1 SNHLY, CDR2 FYNNEI. Germline trimming cut 6 bases from V and 7 bases from J; bases unmatched to any gene: 6. This chain's CDR3 is CASSEREAGGELFF. As DNA, the CDR3 is TGTGCCAGCAGCGAGCGGGAGGCGGGCGGGGAGCTGTTTTTT.

This sequence joins TRBV28 and TRBJ1-2; D ambiguous. This CDR3 is built from 13 residues. V lost 3 bases and J lost 2, with 7 bases in between. Germline CDR1 reads MDHEN; CDR2 reads SYDVKM. CDR3 sequence: CASSFTSNYGYTF. The CDR3 region has the DNA TGTGCCAGCAGTTTTACTAGCAACTATGGCTACACCTTC.

The V and J genes are TRBV12-5 and TRBJ1-2; D unresolved. The CDR3 has 16 amino acids. CDR1 LGHNT and CDR2 FRNRAP come from the germline V gene. V was pared by 0 bases and J by 3 bases, with 14 bases between. For the CDR3, the DNA is TGTGCTAGTGGTTTGGTACAAGTTGGCGGGGACTATGGCTACACCTTC. Its translation: CASGLVQVGGDYGYTF.

V gene TRBV5-8 combines with J gene TRBJ2-6, with 7 bases fitting TRBD1. The trim removed 4 bases at V and 4 bases at J, leaving 11 bases unmatched. Germline V gene data show CDR1 as SGHTS and CDR2 as YDEGEE. The CDR3 covers 17 residues. The CDR3 sequence is CASSRKGALYGANVLTF. The CDR3 bases are TGTGCCAGCAGCCGTAAGGGGGCACTTTACGGGGCCAACGTCCTGACTTTC.

V gene TRBV5-1 combines with J gene TRBJ2-5; 11 bases match TRBD1. The last part of the DNA fits TRBJ2-7 better; the J call may be wrong. This CDR3 region has 14 residues. Per the germline V gene, CDR1 is SGHRS and CDR2 is YFSETQ. The CDR3 loop is CASSLEGTGGEQYF. For the CDR3, the DNA is TGCGCCAGCAGCTTGGAAGGGACAGGGGGCGAGCAGTACTTC.

The CDR3: CAISESTGLIYEQYF. The CDR3 nucleotides are TGTGCCATCAGTGAGTCCACAGGGTTAATCTACGAGCAGTACTTC. This rearrangement joins TRBV10-3 to TRBJ2-7, with D tentatively TRBD1 (6 bases). With 0 bases removed from V and 3 bases from J, the gap between germline ends came to 12 bases. Per germline, CDR1 ENHRY and CDR2 SYGVKD. This CDR3 contains 15 residues.

The chain has TRBV4-2 and TRBJ1-5; D gene unclear. With 1 base removed from V and 2 bases from J, the gap between germline ends came to 9 bases. CDR1 LGHNA and CDR2 YNFKEQ come from the germline V gene. The CDR3 is 15 amino acids. This CDR3 is CASSQGRARNQPQHF. The CDR3 DNA reads as TGTGCCAGCAGCCAAGGGAGGGCCCGCAATCAGCCCCAGCATTTT.

CDR3 bases: TGTGCCAGCTCACCCGGGACAGAAGGCCCCTACGAGCAGTACTTC. Its translation is CASSPGTEGPYEQYF. The chain joins TRBV18 to TRBJ2-7; 7 bases line up with TRBD1. Germline CDR1 and CDR2: KGHSH and LQKENI. This CDR3 region has 15 residues. V dropped 3 bases and J dropped 2; count of bases not matched to a gene: 7.

The chain joins TRBV6-5 to TRBJ1-1; unclear D gene. The CDR3 extends over 16 amino acids. CDR1 is MNHEY, CDR2 SVGAGI, per germline. The V end lost 0 bases, the J end lost 2 bases, and 13 bases lay between the germline ends. Here the CDR3 reads CASSYSRRLPNTEAFF. The CDR3 nucleotides read TGTGCCAGCAGTTACTCGCGCCGATTGCCTAACACTGAAGCTTTCTTT.

Regarding this clone: The junction departs from germline at one end; a sequencing error may be responsible. V is TRBV5-1 and J is TRBJ1-1, with a tentative D call TRBD1 (6 bases). This CDR3 has 13 amino acids. Germline V gene lookup returns CDR1 SGHRS and CDR2 YFSETQ. The CDR3 region has the DNA TGCGCCAGCAGCTCAAGGGGGAACACTGAAACTTTCTTT. Amino acids: CASSSRGNTETFF.

V is TRBV5-1 and J is TRBJ2-5; 7 bases match TRBD1. V trimming: 1 base; J trimming: 0 bases; junction bases outside the gene matches: 6. The germline V gene has CDR1 SGHRS and CDR2 YFSETQ. The CDR3 sequence is 16 residues long. In DNA, the CDR3 is TGCGCCAGCAGCTTGAGTAATGACAGGGACCAAGAGACCCAGTACTTC. Its protein product is CASSLSNDRDQETQYF.

This chain connects TRBV6-5 to TRBJ2-3; 7 bases are a match to TRBD1. The V gene end was trimmed by 4 bases and the J gene end by 3 bases; junction bases not matched to a gene: 4. The germline V gene has CDR1 MNHEY and CDR2 SVGAGI. This CDR3 comprises 14 residues. In DNA, the CDR3 is TGTGCCAGCAGTTCCTCAGGGGGAACAGATACGCAGTATTTT. Its translation: CASSSSGGTDTQYF.

The V call is TRBV4-2, the J call TRBJ1-1; D unresolved. The germline V and J ends were trimmed by 4 bases and 5 bases, with 14 bases remaining between them. Germline assignment: CDR1 LGHNA and CDR2 YNFKEQ. This CDR3 has 14 residues. The CDR3 DNA sequence: TGTGCCAGCAGCCTTCCGACGGGAAGTACTGAAGCTTTCTTT. Translated: CASSLPTGSTEAFF.

The CDR3 loop reads CASSGAGGPSYEQYF. CDR3 nucleotides: TGTGCCAGCAGCGGGGCGGGGGGCCCCTCCTACGAGCAGTACTTC. This sequence joins TRBV7-9 and TRBJ2-7; 8 bases map to TRBD2. The germline CDR1 and CDR2 sequences are SEHNR and FQNEAQ (reference sequence). The CDR3 has 15 amino acids. V trimming: 5 bases; J trimming: 0 bases; junction bases outside the gene matches: 6.

In DNA form, the CDR3 reads TGCGCCAGCGGGGAGACGAGGGACAGGGATTCCTACAATGAGCAGTTCTTC. Its translation is CASGETRDRDSYNEQFF. The V call is TRBV4-1, the J call TRBJ2-1, with 9 bases matching TRBD1. V lost 8 bases and J lost 1; bases outside the gene matches: 12. The CDR3 extends over 17 amino acids. CDR1 is MGHRA, CDR2 YSYEKL, per germline.

The chain employs TRBV28 and TRBJ2-5; TRBD2 agrees at 16 bases. V shed 6 bases and J 4 bases; nucleotides not matched to a gene: 8. CDR3 length: 17 residues. Looked up from germline, CDR1 is MDHEN and CDR2 is SYDVKM. The CDR3 DNA reads as TGTGCCAGCAGCTATGGAGGGACTAGCGGGAGGGGAGAGACCCAGTACTTC. Translated: CASSYGGTSGRGETQYF.

The J gene is TRBJ1-2, the V gene TRBV7-9, with TRBD1 identical over 10 bases. Germline values: CDR1 SEHNR, CDR2 FQNEAQ (reference sequence). The CDR3 extends over 19 amino acids. With V trimmed by 5 bases and J by 0 bases, 15 bases remained unmatched. This CDR3 reads CASSTRQTGGFNPNYGYTF. CDR3 DNA sequence: TGTGCCAGCAGCACGCGGCAGACAGGGGGCTTTAACCCTAACTATGGCTACACCTTC.